This T cell receptor (beta chain) was identified in a study of regulatory T cells in long-lasting Graves disease. Study-level background: Prior antithyroid drug treatment in newly diagnosed Graves' patients lasted under 3 months.

CDR1 LNHDA and CDR2 SQIVND come from the germline V gene (reference sequence). This CDR3 comprises 16 residues. V was pared by 3 bases and J by 2 bases, with 14 bases between. Arm-PCR of CDR3 regions and iRepertoire HTBI primers were used to build TCR beta libraries. TCRdb re-derived calls from the multiplex PCR reads in MiXCR, one entry per CDR3 protein. The data show about 320,000 distinct CDR3 sequences, about 18% seen once. The time point was: newly diagnosed GD, antithyroid drugs for less than 3 months. There was RNA extracted from PBMCs, and the TCR library was made from it. Details on this clonotype: As yet, its antigen is unknown.

Overall study findings and caveats: New patients shared more than 750 public clonotypes, fewer than the 2,500 to 3,500 shared by persistent patients.

The TCR sequence derives from a female donor with Graves disease. Specimen: peripheral blood mononuclear cells (PBMCs), collected at new diagnosis, from a patient treated with antithyroid drugs. This chain links TRBV19 with TRBJ1-5; no clear D. In DNA, the CDR3 is TGTGCCAGTAGTATTCGAGGAAGATATGGCAATCAGCCCCAGCATTTT. It is translated as CASSIRGRYGNQPQHF. Based on the CDR3 plus reference TRBV19 and TRBJ1-5, the full variable domain is DGGITQSPKYLFRKEGQNVTLSCEQNLNHDAMYWYRQDPGQGLRLIYYSQIVNDFQKGDIAEGYSVSREKKESFPLTVTSAQKNPTAFYLCASSIRGRYGNQPQHFGDGTRLSIL.